This TCR beta chain was retrieved from a study of cytomegalovirus exposure and HLA in healthy donors. Study-wide results and limits: The study carried out a later analysis of TCR beta sequences. It associated approximately 16,000 of them with specific HLA alleles at a false discovery rate of 0.05.

This CDR3 spans 15 amino acids. CDR1 and CDR2 (germline): LNHDA, SQIVND (reference sequence). The ends were cut back, 8 bases at V and 5 bases at J, with 18 bases in the middle. In this sample, this clone turned up a few times. Its target is not known. PCR amplification relied on 60 Vbeta primers (plus 13 Jbeta primers). The protocol was immunoSEQ multiplex PCR, while the TCRdb copy is restricted to in-frame clones and leaves out a portion. Counted here are approximately 150,000 clones, 80% occurring once; the ten biggest clones make up approximately 8.7%. The genes are TRBV19 and TRBJ2-2; D call uncertain. Sequenced: PBMCs. This sequence was found in a young man in good health and CMV-seropositive. This CDR3 is CASAFGLRPTGELFF. CDR3 DNA sequence: TGTGCCAGTGCCTTCGGGTTACGACCTACCGGGGAGCTGTTTTTT.